The T cell receptor beta chain under discussion was sequenced for a study of Graves' ophthalmopathy and Graves' hyperthyroidism. This clonotype was recorded at least ten times. The sequenced template was RNA, covering the TCR beta CDR3 region. Amplification began with first-round RT-PCR using HTBI primers, then second-round multiplex PCR was performed. MiXCR, run by TCRdb on the multiplex PCR reads, gives a single entry per CDR3 protein. Among a few hundred thousand distinct CDR3 sequences listed, about 18% were seen once. With V trimmed by 6 bases and J by 4 bases, 8 bases remained unmatched. This CDR3 has 15 residues. The germline gives CDR1 MNHEY, CDR2 SVGEGT.

This sequence joins TRBV6-2 or TRBV6-3 and TRBJ2-7; the match to TRBD2 covers 11 bases. What was sequenced was peripheral blood. This TCR came from a woman aged 18-30 years with Graves' ophthalmopathy. The CDR3, as DNA: TGTGCCAGCAGAGCCCTCACTAGCGGGAGATACGAGCAGTACTTC. Protein product: CASRALTSGRYEQYF.